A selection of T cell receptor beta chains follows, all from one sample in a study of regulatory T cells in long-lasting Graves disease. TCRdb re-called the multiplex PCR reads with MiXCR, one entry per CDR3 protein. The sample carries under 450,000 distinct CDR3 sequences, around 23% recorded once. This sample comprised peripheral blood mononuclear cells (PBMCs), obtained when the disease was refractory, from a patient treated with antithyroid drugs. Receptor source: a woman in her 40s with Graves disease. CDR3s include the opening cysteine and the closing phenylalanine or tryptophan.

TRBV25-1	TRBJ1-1	CASSESGAAFF
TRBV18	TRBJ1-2	CASSPSDGYTF
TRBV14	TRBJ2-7	CASSAASGWYEQYF
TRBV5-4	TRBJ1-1	CASSTGAGLNTEAFF
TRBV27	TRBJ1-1	CASSLWTNTEAFF
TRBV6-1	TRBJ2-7	CASSPRGRLWSYEQYF
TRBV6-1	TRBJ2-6	CAISPEISGANVLTF
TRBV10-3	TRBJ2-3	CAISDSGQSSADTQYF
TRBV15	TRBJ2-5	CATSRGWGRGKETQYF
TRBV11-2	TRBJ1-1	CASSLVVLNTEAFF
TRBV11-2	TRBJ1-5	CASSVGPLIPQHF
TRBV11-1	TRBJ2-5	CASSLALGQETQYF
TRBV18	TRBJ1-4	CASSRADGQNEKLFF
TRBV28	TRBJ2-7	CASSPYSRSLTYEQYF
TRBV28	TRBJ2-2	CASRLITGELFF
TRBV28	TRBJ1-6	CASAYGTALSYSPLHF
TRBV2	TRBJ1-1	CASSYRGLNTEAFF
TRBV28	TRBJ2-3	CASSTGLSDTQYF
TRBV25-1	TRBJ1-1	CASSEAGSNTEAFF
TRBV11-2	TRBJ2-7	CASNLAGGYEQYF
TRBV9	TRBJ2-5	CASSGNVRGEETQYF
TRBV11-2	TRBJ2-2	CASSPVLAGLDTGELFF
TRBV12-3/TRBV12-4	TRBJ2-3	CASRLSGRFDTQYF
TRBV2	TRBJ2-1	CASLSGLGSNEQFF
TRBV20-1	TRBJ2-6	CSAVRTGANVLTF
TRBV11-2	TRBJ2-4	CASSFKTPTGPSGKNIQYF
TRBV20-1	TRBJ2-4	CSARWDSLTKNIQYF
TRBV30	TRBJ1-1	CAWTGWGTEAFF
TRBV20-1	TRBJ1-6	CSARDRVGPPLHF
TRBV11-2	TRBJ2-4	CASSLRGTSLTDIAKNIQYF
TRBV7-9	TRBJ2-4	CASSQPSGGENIQYF
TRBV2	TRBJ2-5	CASSEADQETQYF
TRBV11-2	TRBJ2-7	CASSLGTEAKEQYF
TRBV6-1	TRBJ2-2	CASVGSVNTGELFF
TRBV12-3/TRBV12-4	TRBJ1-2	CASSPRFRSGYTF
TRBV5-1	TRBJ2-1	CASTLAGDIRRNEQFF
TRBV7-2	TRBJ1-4	CASSSGLSWGLYEKLFF
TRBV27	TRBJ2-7	CPLGGEQYF
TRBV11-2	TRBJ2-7	CASSFLPVAYPYEQYF
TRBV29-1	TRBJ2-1	CSVGGGTSGSYNEQFF
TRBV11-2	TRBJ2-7	CASSSQEWGTEQYF
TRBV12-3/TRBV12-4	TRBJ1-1	CASSLMQNTEAFF
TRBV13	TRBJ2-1	CASSLVSTGPTRGEQFF
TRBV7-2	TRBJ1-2	CASSYPRHGYGYTF
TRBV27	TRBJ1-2	CASSSRQEAGYTF
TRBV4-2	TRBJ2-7	CASSQDPLYEQYF
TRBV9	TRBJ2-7	CASMRAAYEQYF
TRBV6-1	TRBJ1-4	CASSPQLGEKLFF
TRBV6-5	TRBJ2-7	CASSYYHTQGIEYEQYF
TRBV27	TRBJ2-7	CASRQWSHSYEQYF
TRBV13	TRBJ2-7	CASSWTSGFYEQYF
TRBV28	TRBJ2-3	CASSLFVFGASDTQYF
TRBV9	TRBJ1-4	CASSAQQGSEKLFF
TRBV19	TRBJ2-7	CASSPLPEGSSHQYF
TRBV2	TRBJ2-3	CASKEPIIGRADTQYF